These 5 T cell receptor beta chains came from one sample sequenced in a study of blood T cell repertoires in COVID-19. The protocol was immunoSEQ multiplex PCR, while the TCRdb copy is restricted to in-frame clones and leaves out a portion. The table lists some 160,000 clones, 70% to 80% of them singletons. Source material: PBMCs or T cells enriched from blood (not recorded which). Every receptor here comes from a woman aged 65 to 85 in a cohort exposed to, infected with or recovered from COVID-19 (not recorded which).

CDR3 loop: CAISELGGTQPQHF. As DNA, the CDR3 is TGTGCCATCAGTGAATTAGGGGGTACTCAGCCCCAGCATTTT. The V call is TRBV10-3, the J call TRBJ1-5, with D perhaps matching TRBD1 (6 bases). Trimming cost V 3 bases and J 6 bases, with 12 bases left between them. Per the germline V gene, CDR1 is ENHRY and CDR2 is SYGVKD. This CDR3 is built from 14 residues.

The rearrangement uses TRBV30 and TRBJ1-2, with no clear D. The V and J ends lost 3 bases and 8 bases respectively, with 13 bases between them. The CDR3 has 12 residues. Germline CDR1 GTSNPN, CDR2 SVGIG (reference sequence). The CDR3 loop is CAWRIRGGGYTF. CDR3 bases: TGTGCCTGGAGAATACGTGGCGGAGGCTACACCTTC.

The genes are TRBV7-9 and TRBJ2-2; 8 nucleotides align to TRBD1. Trimming removed 6 bases from V and 4 bases from J; junction bases left unmatched: 10. The CDR3 covers 16 residues. The V gene's germline CDR1 is SEHNR and CDR2 FQNEAQ (reference sequence). Written as DNA, the CDR3 is TGTGCCAGCAGTTCTCCACAGGGGGTAGGCACCGGGGAGCTGTTTTTT. This gives the protein CASSSPQGVGTGELFF. The full variable domain, with the rest looked up from reference TRBV7-9 and TRBJ2-2, is DTGVSQNPRHKITKRGQNVTFRCDPISEHNRLYWYRQTLGQGPEFLTYFQNEAQLEKSRLLSDRFSAERPKGSFSTLEIQRTEQGDSAMYLCASSSPQGVGTGELFFGEGSRLTVL.

The chain joins TRBV6-2 or TRBV6-3 to TRBJ2-1; D not resolved. Between the trimmed V and J ends, which lost 1 base and 5 bases, there was a span of 3 bases. Per the germline V gene, CDR1 is MNHEY and CDR2 is SVGEGT. CDR3 length equals 12 residues. This CDR3 is CASSYFNNEQFF. The DNA for the CDR3 is TGTGCCAGCAGTTACTTTAACAATGAGCAGTTCTTC.

V usage is TRBV7-2 and J usage is TRBJ2-5; perhaps TRBD1 as D (5 bases). V was clipped by 0 bases and J by 4 bases, with 6 bases between them. The CDR3 length is 13 residues. Germline lookup yields CDR1 SGHTA and CDR2 FQGNSA. DNA for the CDR3: TGTGCCAGCAGCTTAGCAGGGGTAGAGACCCAGTACTTC. It yields the protein CASSLAGVETQYF. Full variable domain (remainder filled in from reference TRBV7-2 and TRBJ2-5): GAGVSQSPSNKVTEKGKDVELRCDPISGHTALYWYRQSLGQGLEFLIYFQGNSAPDKSGLPSDRFSAERTGGSVSTLTIQRTQQEDSAVYLCASSLAGVETQYFGPGTRLLVL.